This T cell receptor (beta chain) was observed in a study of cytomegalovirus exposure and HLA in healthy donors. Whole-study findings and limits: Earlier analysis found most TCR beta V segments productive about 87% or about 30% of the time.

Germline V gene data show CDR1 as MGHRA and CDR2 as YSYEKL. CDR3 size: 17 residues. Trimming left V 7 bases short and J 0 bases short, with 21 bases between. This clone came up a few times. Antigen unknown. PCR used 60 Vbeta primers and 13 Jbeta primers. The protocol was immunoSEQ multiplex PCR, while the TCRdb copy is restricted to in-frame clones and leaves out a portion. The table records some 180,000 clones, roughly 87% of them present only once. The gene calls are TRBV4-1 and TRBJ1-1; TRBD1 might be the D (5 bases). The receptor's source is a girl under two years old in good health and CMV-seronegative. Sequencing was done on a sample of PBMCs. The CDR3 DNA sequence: TGCGCCAGCACTCTTTTGGGTCCGGCAGGGCTGAACACTGAAGCTTTCTTT. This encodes CASTLLGPAGLNTEAFF.